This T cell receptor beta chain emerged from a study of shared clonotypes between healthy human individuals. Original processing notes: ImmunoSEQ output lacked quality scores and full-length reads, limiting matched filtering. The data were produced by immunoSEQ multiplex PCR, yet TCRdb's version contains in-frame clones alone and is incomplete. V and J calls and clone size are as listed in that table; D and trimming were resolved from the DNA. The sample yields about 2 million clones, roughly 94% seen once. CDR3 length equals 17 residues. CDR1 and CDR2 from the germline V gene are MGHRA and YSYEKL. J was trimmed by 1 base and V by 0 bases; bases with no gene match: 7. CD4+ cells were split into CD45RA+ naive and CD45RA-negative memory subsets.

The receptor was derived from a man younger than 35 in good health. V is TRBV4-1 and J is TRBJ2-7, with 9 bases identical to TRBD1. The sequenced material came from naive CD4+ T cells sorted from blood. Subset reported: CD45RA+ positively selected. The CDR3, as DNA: TGCGCCAGCAGCCAAGATGCTCGACAGGGGGTTTCCTACGAGCAGTACTTC. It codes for CASSQDARQGVSYEQYF.